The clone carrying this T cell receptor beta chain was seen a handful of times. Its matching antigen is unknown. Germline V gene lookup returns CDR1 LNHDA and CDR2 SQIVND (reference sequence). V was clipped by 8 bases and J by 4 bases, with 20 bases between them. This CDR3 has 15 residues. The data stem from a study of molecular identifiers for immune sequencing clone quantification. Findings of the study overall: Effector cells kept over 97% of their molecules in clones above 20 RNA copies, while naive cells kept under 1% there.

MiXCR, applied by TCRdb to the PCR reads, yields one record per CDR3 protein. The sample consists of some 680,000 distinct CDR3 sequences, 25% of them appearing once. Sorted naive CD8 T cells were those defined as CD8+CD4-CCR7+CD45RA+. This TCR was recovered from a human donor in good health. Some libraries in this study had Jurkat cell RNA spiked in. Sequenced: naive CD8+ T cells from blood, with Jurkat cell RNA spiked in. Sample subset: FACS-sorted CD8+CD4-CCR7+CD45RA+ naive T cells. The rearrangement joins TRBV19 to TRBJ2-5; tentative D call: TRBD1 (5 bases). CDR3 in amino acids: CASLPRRGGTETQYF. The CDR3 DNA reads TGTGCCAGTCTACCCCGTAGGGGTGGAACAGAGACCCAGTACTTC.